This T cell receptor beta chain was identified during a study of OX40 agonist ivuxolimab in advanced cancers. Study in general: Past anti-PD-1, anti-PD-L1 or anti-CTLA-4 therapy was accepted, and 30% to 50% had received some.

Repertoires were generated with immunoSEQ multiplex PCR, while TCRdb's copy carries only in-frame clones and drops some. The sample lists more than 45,000 clones, around 82% occurring once. Germline CDR1 reads LGHNA; CDR2 reads YNFKEQ. The V gene end was trimmed by 1 base and the J gene end by 2 bases; junction bases not matched to a gene: 12. CDR3 length: 19 amino acids. Sampling times: baseline, cycle 4 day 1, cycle 7 day 1. The specimen was CD4+ or CD8+ T cells sorted from blood, collected in a trial of the OX40 agonist ivuxolimab. The chain joins TRBV4-2 to TRBJ2-1; 9 nucleotides line up with TRBD2. This TCR derives from an adult with an advanced solid tumor such as melanoma, head and neck, liver or kidney cancer. The CDR3 region is CASSQVAGAVLGAYNEQFF. CDR3 DNA: TGTGCCAGCAGCCAAGTAGCGGGAGCAGTGCTAGGGGCCTACAATGAGCAGTTCTTC.